What follows are 18 T cell receptor beta chains derived from one specimen sequenced in a study of blood T cell repertoires in COVID-19. The data were produced by immunoSEQ multiplex PCR, yet TCRdb's version contains in-frame clones alone and is incomplete. The sample lists roughly 45,000 clones; around 73% were seen once. Sequenced: peripheral blood. Source of these receptors: a woman between 65 and 79 years old with acute or convalescent COVID-19.

This clone was recorded at least ten times. CDR3 sequence reads: CASSLATTGSHEQYF. The CDR3 coding sequence is TGCGCCAGCAGCTTGGCGACGACAGGGTCCCACGAGCAGTACTTC. The chain joins TRBV5-1 to TRBJ2-7, with TRBD1 identical over 7 bases. This CDR3 has 15 residues. CDR1 is SGHRS, CDR2 YFSETQ, per germline. V lost 0 bases to trimming and J lost 5 bases; unmatched junction nucleotides: 8.

This clone was seen only once. J is TRBJ2-4 and V is TRBV7-2, with 7 nucleotides matching TRBD2. With 2 bases clipped from V and 8 bases from J, the junction kept 9 bases outside the gene matches. The CDR3 spans 15 residues. Germline loops: CDR1 SGHTA, CDR2 FQGNSA. Here the CDR3 reads CASSLSWGTIDIQYF. CDR3 sequence (DNA): TGTGCCAGCAGCTTAAGCTGGGGGACTATTGACATTCAGTACTTC.

The genes are TRBV28 and TRBJ1-5; a possible D gene is TRBD1 (5 bases). Trimming stripped 8 bases from V and 7 bases from J, with 15 bases between. The germline V gene has CDR1 MDHEN and CDR2 SYDVKM. The CDR3 spans 13 residues. Here the CDR3 DNA reads TGTGCCAGCTGGGGCTCGGGGGAGCAGCCCCAGCATTTT. It codes for CASWGSGEQPQHF.

The gene calls are TRBV4-1 and TRBJ1-5, with a possible D match to TRBD1 (6 bases). This CDR3 has 19 amino acids. CDR1 and CDR2 from the germline V gene are MGHRA and YSYEKL. Deletions cut 4 bases from V and 1 base from J, with 23 bases between. The chain's CDR3 is CASSLHTGLGGASNQPQHF. CDR3 DNA: TGCGCCAGCAGCCTCCATACAGGGTTAGGGGGTGCCAGCAATCAGCCCCAGCATTTT.

This chain links TRBV10-1 with TRBJ2-5, with 11 bases matching TRBD1. Germline CDR1 and CDR2: WNHNN and SYGVQD (reference sequence). J gave up 3 bases and V 3 bases, and 6 bases lay outside the gene matches. This CDR3 has 16 amino acids. The CDR3 DNA is TGCGCCAGCAGTGATCCCGGGACAGGGGGAGAAGAGACCCAGTACTTC. Protein sequence: CASSDPGTGGEETQYF.

This chain uses TRBV28 with TRBJ1-2; the match to TRBD1 covers 8 bases. V gave up 5 bases and J gave up 5 bases; unmatched junction bases: 10. CDR1 and CDR2 (germline): MDHEN, SYDVKM. The CDR3 consists of 15 residues. As DNA, the CDR3 is TGTGCCAGCAGTGCCCCCCGTCGGGACAGGTATGGCTACACCTTC. This encodes CASSAPRRDRYGYTF.

The gene calls are TRBV2 and TRBJ2-7; the D is unclear. Deletions cut 6 bases from V and 0 bases from J, with 12 bases between. CDR3 size: 14 residues. Germline CDR1 is SNHLY and CDR2 is FYNNEI. This CDR3 reads CASRGRLSSYEQYF. The CDR3 DNA is TGTGCCAGCAGAGGTCGACTGAGCTCCTACGAGCAGTACTTC. The full variable domain, completed using reference TRBV2 and TRBJ2-7, is EPEVTQTPSHQVTQMGQEVILRCVPISNHLYFYWYRQILGQKVEFLVSFYNNEISEKSEIFDDQFSVERPDGSNFTLKIRSTKLEDSAMYFCASRGRLSSYEQYFGPGTRLTVT.

This sequence joins TRBV7-9 and TRBJ1-3; D is undetermined. The CDR3 is made up of 15 amino acids. Trimming cost V 1 base and J 4 bases, with 11 bases left between them. Germline assignment: CDR1 SEHNR and CDR2 FQNEAQ (reference sequence). The CDR3 loop reads CASSLGSRSGNTIYF. CDR3 coding DNA: TGTGCCAGCAGCTTAGGCTCGCGTTCAGGAAACACCATATATTTT.

The J gene is TRBJ2-1, the V gene TRBV11-2, with D maybe TRBD2 (5 bases). This CDR3 is 14 amino acids long. Germline-derived CDR1 and CDR2 are SGHAT and FQNNGV. The ends were cut back, 3 bases at V and 4 bases at J, with 10 bases in the middle. The CDR3 is CASSFYEGYNEQFF. The CDR3 DNA reads as TGTGCCAGCAGCTTTTACGAGGGTTACAATGAGCAGTTCTTC.

The V call is TRBV5-4, the J call TRBJ1-4; 8 bases fit TRBD1. The CDR3 runs to 16 residues. V was clipped by 4 bases and J by 5 bases; unmatched bases: 10. Germline CDR1 and CDR2: SGHNT and YYREEE (reference sequence). CDR3 coding DNA: TGTGCCAGCAGCCCCGGGACAGGAGGGAGAAATGAAAAACTGTTTTTT. As protein: CASSPGTGGRNEKLFF.

The genes are TRBV7-9 and TRBJ1-6; no clear D gene. Germline assignment: CDR1 SEHNR and CDR2 FQNEAQ (reference sequence). The CDR3 has 12 amino acids. Trimming pared 5 bases from V and 14 bases from J, leaving 13 bases between. The chain's CDR3 is CASSPSVLSLHF. For the CDR3, the DNA is TGTGCCAGCAGCCCGAGCGTTTTGTCCCTCCACTTT.

A few counts support this clone. This sequence joins TRBV15 and TRBJ2-7; D might be TRBD1 (5 bases). Per germline, CDR1 LNHNV and CDR2 YYDKDF (reference sequence). V lost 0 bases to trimming and J lost 3 bases, with 12 bases between them. The CDR3 contains 15 residues. The CDR3 bases are TGTGCCACCAGCAGAGATTATGGGGCAGTCTACGAGCAGTACTTC. As protein: CATSRDYGAVYEQYF.

V is TRBV2 and J is TRBJ1-2; no firm D call. V was trimmed by 6 bases and J by 2 bases, leaving 13 bases between them. Looked up from germline, CDR1 is SNHLY and CDR2 is FYNNEI. The CDR3 has 14 amino acids. CDR3: CASRTDPGNYGYTF. Here the CDR3 DNA reads TGTGCCAGCAGAACTGATCCGGGGAACTATGGCTACACCTTC.

This clone was recorded a few times. V and J are TRBV19 and TRBJ1-4; possible D gene TRBD1, 5 bases. The V gene's germline CDR1 is LNHDA and CDR2 SQIVND (reference sequence). The V gene lost 5 bases and the J gene lost 4 bases, with 8 bases spanning the gap. The CDR3 length is 13 residues. The CDR3 sequence: CASSRQFNEKLFF. The CDR3 coding sequence is TGTGCCAGTAGTCGACAGTTTAATGAAAAACTGTTTTTT.

About this clone: Other nucleotide sequences from this sample produce the same CDR3. The chain combines TRBV3-1 (or the pseudogene TRBV3-2) with TRBJ1-5, with D unclear. Trimming pared 3 bases from V and 2 bases from J, leaving 8 bases between. The germline V gene has CDR1 LGHDT and CDR2 YNNKEL (reference sequence). This CDR3 region has 14 residues. The CDR3 loop reads CASSQFGGNQPQHF. The CDR3 coding sequence is TGTGCCAGCAGCCAGTTCGGGGGCAATCAGCCCCAGCATTTT.

CDR3 sequence: CASSPPTQGLNYGYTF. CDR3 DNA: TGTGCCAGCTCACCACCTACTCAGGGCCTTAACTATGGCTACACCTTC. V is TRBV18 and J is TRBJ1-2; D may be TRBD1 (5 bases). V lost 0 bases, J lost 1 base, and 12 bases lay in between. The CDR3 has 16 amino acids. The germline V gene encodes CDR1 KGHSH and CDR2 LQKENI.

This chain links TRBV7-9 with TRBJ1-2; no definite D call. Trimming took off 6 bases at V and 4 bases at J, with 12 bases between the two ends. The CDR3 sequence is 13 residues long. Germline-derived CDR1 and CDR2 are SEHNR and FQNEAQ (reference sequence). The CDR3 sequence is CASSSPPFYGYTF. The CDR3 nucleotides are TGTGCCAGCAGTTCCCCCCCCTTCTATGGCTACACCTTC.

CDR3 sequence: CASSLATGAPYEQYF. In nucleotides, the CDR3 is TGCGCCAGCAGCTTGGCTACAGGAGCCCCCTACGAGCAGTACTTC. This chain connects TRBV5-1 to TRBJ2-7, with a weak D call TRBD1 (5 bases). V dropped 0 bases and J dropped 2 bases, with 12 bases sitting between them. The length of the CDR3 is 15 residues. Germline CDR1 SGHRS, CDR2 YFSETQ. Drawing the rest from reference TRBV5-1 and TRBJ2-7, the complete variable domain is KAGVTQTPRYLIKTRGQQVTLSCSPISGHRSVSWYQQTPGQGLQFLFEYFSETQRNKGNFPGRFSGRQFSNSRSEMNVSTLELGDSALYLCASSLATGAPYEQYFGPGTRLTVT.